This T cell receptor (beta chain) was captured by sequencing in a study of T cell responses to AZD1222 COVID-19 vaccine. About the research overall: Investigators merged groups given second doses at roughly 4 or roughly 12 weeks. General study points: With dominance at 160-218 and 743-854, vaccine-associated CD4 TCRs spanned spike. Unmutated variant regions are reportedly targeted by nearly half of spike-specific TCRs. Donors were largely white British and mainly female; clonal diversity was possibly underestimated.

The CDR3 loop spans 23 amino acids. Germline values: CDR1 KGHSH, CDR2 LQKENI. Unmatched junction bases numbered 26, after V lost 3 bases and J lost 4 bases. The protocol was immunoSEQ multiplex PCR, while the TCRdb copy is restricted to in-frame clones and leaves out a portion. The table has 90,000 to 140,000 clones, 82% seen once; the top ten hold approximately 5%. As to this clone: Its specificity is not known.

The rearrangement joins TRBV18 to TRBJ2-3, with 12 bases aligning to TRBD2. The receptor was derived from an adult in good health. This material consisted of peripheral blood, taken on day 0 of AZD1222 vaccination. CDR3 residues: CASSPNYRLAGAQWGFLADTQYF. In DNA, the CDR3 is TGTGCCAGCTCACCTAACTACCGACTAGCGGGGGCCCAATGGGGATTTCTTGCAGATACGCAGTATTTT.